Following are 18 T cell receptor beta chains from one sample sequenced in a study of vaccination and CD4 T cells after COVID-19. Their recognized antigens are unknown. Oncomine TCR Beta short-read sequencing was applied to DNA from cultured CD4+ T cells. TCRdb reprocessed the PCR reads with MiXCR, giving one entry per CDR3 protein. The sample carries 9,000 to 9,500 distinct CDR3 sequences, roughly 30% recorded once. Treatment specified: approximately 10-day PBMC culture with coronavirus spike peptide pools or control peptides (ViraFEST assay). One should note that the unexposed donor's CD4+ T cells were collected before the COVID-19 pandemic (2011-2018). Source material: CD4+ T cells from blood, cultured in vitro. These receptors were taken from a human donor in good health.

This sequence joins TRBV2 and TRBJ2-7; D unresolved. This CDR3 is 14 amino acids long. V lost 3 bases to trimming and J lost 4 bases, with 13 bases between them. Germline V CDR1 and CDR2: SNHLY, FYNNEI. CDR3 nucleotides: TGTGCCAGCAGTGATGATACGCCCGTGTACGAGCAGTACTTC. This gives the protein CASSDDTPVYEQYF.

There are a few counts of this clonotype. This sequence joins TRBV11-2 and TRBJ2-7; 10 nucleotides align to TRBD2. The trim removed 5 bases at V and 3 bases at J, leaving 4 bases unmatched. Looked up from germline, CDR1 is SGHAT and CDR2 is FQNNGV. The CDR3 loop spans 14 amino acids. In DNA form, the CDR3 reads TGTGCCAGCAGCCCTCAGCGGGGGGGCTACGAGCAGTACTTC. Amino acid sequence: CASSPQRGGYEQYF.

The chain employs TRBV7-3 and TRBJ2-5; TRBD2 aligns across 8 bases. J lost 3 bases, V lost 4 bases, and 4 bases had no gene match. CDR3 length: 14 residues. Germline V gene data show CDR1 as SGHTA and CDR2 as FQGTGA. The CDR3 DNA reads TGTGCCAGCAGCTCGGGGGGGGGCAAAGAGACCCAGTACTTC. Translating gives CASSSGGGKETQYF. Full variable domain (remainder filled in from reference TRBV7-3 and TRBJ2-5): GAGVSQTPSNKVTEKGKYVELRCDPISGHTALYWYRQSLGQGPEFLIYFQGTGAADDSGLPNDRFFAVRPEGSVSTLKIQRTERGDSAVYLCASSSGGGKETQYFGPGTRLLVL.

The CDR3 is CASITSGNTGELFF. CDR3 coding DNA: TGTGCCAGCATAACTAGCGGAAACACCGGGGAGCTGTTTTTT. V is TRBV2 and J is TRBJ2-2, with 8 bases aligning to TRBD2. The CDR3 extends over 14 amino acids. Per the germline V gene, CDR1 is SNHLY and CDR2 is FYNNEI. With V trimmed by 7 bases and J by 2 bases, 3 bases remained unmatched.

This chain connects TRBV6-5 to TRBJ1-1; a weak D match, TRBD1 (6 bases). This CDR3 is built from 14 residues. V was cut by 4 bases and J by 12 bases, with 21 bases left in between. Germline CDR1 MNHEY, CDR2 SVGAGI. In nucleotides, the CDR3 is TGTGCCAGCAGTTTTCGCAGGGGAAGTCTCGGTTCTTTCTTT. It specifies CASSFRRGSLGSFF.

The V gene is TRBV7-3, the J gene TRBJ2-5; possible D gene TRBD2, 5 bases. The CDR3 covers 14 residues. Germline V gives CDR1 SGHTA, CDR2 FQGTGA. Trimming stripped 0 bases from V and 4 bases from J, with 9 bases between. CDR3 loop: CASSLTGSTETQYF. The CDR3 bases are TGTGCCAGCAGCTTAACAGGGAGTACAGAGACCCAGTACTTC.

The CDR3 region is CASSRDGMYNEQFF. Written as DNA, the CDR3 is TGTGCCAGTAGCAGGGACGGAATGTACAATGAGCAGTTCTTC. V is TRBV19 and J is TRBJ2-1; the D call may be TRBD1 or TRBD2 (5 bases each). The germline V gene encodes CDR1 LNHDA and CDR2 SQIVND (reference sequence). This CDR3 region has 14 residues. The V end lost 6 bases, the J end lost 4 bases, and 13 bases lay between the germline ends.

As to this clonotype: At one end the junction does not follow the germline gene, possibly because of a read error. V gene TRBV30 combines with J gene TRBJ2-3; 12 bases match TRBD2. Germline V gene lookup returns CDR1 GTSNPN and CDR2 SVGIG (reference sequence). The CDR3 runs 15 residues. CDR3 sequence (DNA): TGTGCCTGGATAGGACTAGCGGGGCGCACGGGTACGCAGTACTTT. This codes for CAWIGLAGRTGTQYF.

The table lists this clonotype with a few counts. V gene TRBV2 combines with J gene TRBJ1-5; possible D gene TRBD1, 6 bases. The germline V and J ends were trimmed by 7 bases and 0 bases, with 13 bases remaining between them. The CDR3 extends over 15 amino acids. The germline V gene has CDR1 SNHLY and CDR2 FYNNEI. The CDR3 protein is CASTLQGYSNQPQHF. Written as DNA, the CDR3 is TGTGCCAGCACATTACAGGGTTATAGCAATCAGCCCCAGCATTTT.

The chain joins TRBV5-1 to TRBJ2-5; D ambiguous. Germline V gene lookup returns CDR1 SGHRS and CDR2 YFSETQ. The CDR3 runs 14 residues. The V end was cut by 4 bases, the J end by 5 bases, with 15 bases between. This CDR3 is CASSPGTDMETQYF. CDR3 nucleotide sequence: TGCGCCAGCAGCCCGGGTACGGATATGGAGACCCAGTACTTC.

The chain carries TRBV12-3 or TRBV12-4 and TRBJ2-3; either TRBD1 or TRBD2 may supply D (5 bases each). The V end was cut by 6 bases, the J end by 0 bases, with 19 bases between. CDR3 length equals 17 residues. CDR3 DNA sequence: TGTGCCAGCAGCTTCTCGACGGGGCCAACTAGCACAGATACGCAGTATTTT. Translation: CASSFSTGPTSTDTQYF.

The chain couples TRBV18 to TRBJ2-5, with D possibly called TRBD1 or TRBD2 (5 bases each). Trimming left V 2 bases short and J 7 bases short, with 11 bases between. Germline V gene lookup returns CDR1 KGHSH and CDR2 LQKENI. This CDR3 has 13 residues. The CDR3 DNA reads as TGTGCCAGCTCACCAGGGACCCCCTGGACCCAGTACTTC. This sequence encodes CASSPGTPWTQYF.

The rearrangement links TRBV11-2 to TRBJ2-7, with no clear D. Trimming removed 1 base from V and 4 bases from J, with 11 bases in between. The germline CDR1 and CDR2 sequences are SGHAT and FQNNGV. CDR3 length equals 14 residues. The CDR3 loop reads CASSLVGQLYEQYF. The CDR3 coding sequence is TGTGCCAGCAGCTTAGTCGGGCAGCTATACGAGCAGTACTTC.

CDR3 DNA: TGTGCCAGCAGCTCTCAAGCCGGGACAGGGTCCTACGAGCAGTACTTC. This sequence encodes CASSSQAGTGSYEQYF. This chain joins TRBV7-3 and TRBJ2-7; 9 bases are a match to TRBD1. CDR1 SGHTA and CDR2 FQGTGA come from the germline V gene. Trimming at V came to 4 bases and at J to 1 base, leaving 8 bases not matched to a gene. The CDR3 loop spans 16 amino acids.

The rearrangement uses TRBV10-1 and TRBJ2-6; TRBD1 matches at 12 bases. Germline loops: CDR1 WNHNN, CDR2 SYGVQD (reference sequence). The junction had 8 bases not matched to a gene; V was cut back by 1 base and J by 4 bases. The CDR3 is made up of 19 amino acids. CDR3 protein: CASSEWARDRGPGANVLTF. The CDR3 DNA reads TGCGCCAGCAGTGAGTGGGCCCGGGACAGGGGGCCCGGGGCCAACGTCCTGACTTTC.

The table lists this clonotype with a few counts. The J gene is TRBJ1-1, the V gene TRBV6-5; TRBD1 matches 8 bases. CDR3 length: 14 amino acids. Trimming took 2 bases from V and 1 from J; bases not matched to a gene: 0. Germline lookup yields CDR1 MNHEY and CDR2 SVGAGI. The CDR3 protein is CASSYGQGNTEAFF. The CDR3 DNA reads as TGTGCCAGCAGTTACGGACAGGGGAACACTGAAGCTTTCTTT.

This clonotype is a singleton in its sample. V gene TRBV5-1 combines with J gene TRBJ2-2; D is unclear. V lost 4 bases to trimming and J lost 6 bases, with 16 bases between them. CDR3 length: 15 residues. Germline V lookup: CDR1 SGHRS, CDR2 YFSETQ. The CDR3 is CASSIRQDRAGELFF. CDR3 bases: TGCGCCAGCAGCATAAGACAAGATCGTGCCGGGGAGCTGTTTTTT.

This clonotype is termed medium-sized. This chain connects TRBV6-4 to TRBJ1-2; D ambiguous. The V gene lost 4 bases and the J gene lost 4 bases, with 16 bases spanning the gap. The CDR3 is made up of 15 amino acids. Germline V gene lookup returns CDR1 MRHNA and CDR2 SNTAGT. In DNA form, the CDR3 reads TGTGCCAGCAGTGTATCTTGGGGAGACGGCTATGGCTACACCTTC. It translates to CASSVSWGDGYGYTF.